Listed below are T cell receptor beta chains from one sample, sequenced in a study of blood T cells in healthy people across ages. MiXCR, applied by TCRdb to the 5' RACE reads, yields one record per CDR3 protein. The table has under 1,000,000 distinct CDR3 sequences, about 47% seen once. The sample consisted of blood. The receptors originated from a man aged 80 or over in good health. The CDR3 runs from the conserved cysteine through the conserved F or W. Fields, in order: D gene, clone size, J gene, V gene, CDR3 DNA, CDR3 protein. D genes are given only for firm matches. Rows give clone size only sometimes, using once, few, many, or a class for an expanded clone.

D gene: -; clone size: -; J gene: TRBJ2-7; V gene: TRBV7-3; CDR3 DNA: TGTGCCAGCAGCTTAGTCAGCGGCCGCTCAACCGAGCAGTACTTC; CDR3 protein: CASSLVSGRSTEQYF
D gene: TRBD1; clone size: -; J gene: TRBJ2-7; V gene: TRBV7-2; CDR3 DNA: TGTGCCAGCAGCCTATTAGGACAGGGATCGGACGAGCAGTACTTC; CDR3 protein: CASSLLGQGSDEQYF
D gene: TRBD2; clone size: many; J gene: TRBJ2-1; V gene: TRBV6-2/TRBV6-3; CDR3 DNA: TGTGCCAGCGGCCCTCTGGGACTAGCGGGAGTAATGACTGAGCAGTTCTTC; CDR3 protein: CASGPLGLAGVMTEQFF
D gene: TRBD1; clone size: -; J gene: TRBJ1-1; V gene: TRBV2; CDR3 DNA: TGTGCCAGATCGGGACAGTTGAACACTGAAGCTTTCTTT; CDR3 protein: CARSGQLNTEAFF
D gene: TRBD2; clone size: few; J gene: TRBJ2-7; V gene: TRBV27; CDR3 DNA: TGTGCCAGCAGTTTATTCGCAGCGGGAGGGTTCGAGCAGTACTTC; CDR3 protein: CASSLFAAGGFEQYF
D gene: TRBD1; clone size: -; J gene: TRBJ2-2; V gene: TRBV2; CDR3 DNA: TGTGCCAGTACAGGGGACCACACCGGGGAGCTGTTTTTT; CDR3 protein: CASTGDHTGELFF
D gene: -; clone size: -; J gene: TRBJ2-3; V gene: TRBV7-7; CDR3 DNA: TGTGCTAGCAGCTTAGAGGAGGGCCCGGGAACCGGGCGCCCGCAGTATTTT; CDR3 protein: CASSLEEGPGTGRPQYF
D gene: -; clone size: few; J gene: TRBJ1-2; V gene: TRBV10-3; CDR3 DNA: TGTGCCATCAGTGAGTCGTGGGGGGCTACTAACTATGGCTACACCTTC; CDR3 protein: CAISESWGATNYGYTF
D gene: TRBD2; clone size: -; J gene: TRBJ2-3; V gene: TRBV10-2; CDR3 DNA: TGCGCCAGCAGTGAGGGCGGGGGGGGCTCTGGCACAGATACGCAGTATTTT; CDR3 protein: CASSEGGGGSGTDTQYF
D gene: -; clone size: -; J gene: TRBJ2-3; V gene: TRBV6-2/TRBV6-3; CDR3 DNA: TGTGCCAGCAGTTACATTTCCCTCACAGATACGCAGTATTTT; CDR3 protein: CASSYISLTDTQYF